This TCR beta chain was obtained from a study of blood T cell repertoires in COVID-19. Study context: Acute-phase and convalescent COVID-19 samples originated in the United States, Italy and Spain.

Method: immunoSEQ multiplex PCR; TCRdb's copy keeps in-frame clones and lacks some. The table includes about 130,000 clones, around 80% detected once. Trimming left V 2 bases short and J 5 bases short, with 6 bases between. CDR3 size: 12 residues. CDR1 SNHLY and CDR2 FYNNEI come from the germline V gene. This clone was counted a single time. Source material: PBMCs or T cells enriched from blood (not recorded which). The chain is built from TRBV2 and TRBJ1-2, with a possible D match to TRBD1 (5 bases). The TCR was taken from a man aged 35-49 years with acute COVID-19. CDR3: CASSEKGYGYTF. In nucleotides, the CDR3 is TGTGCCAGCAGTGAAAAGGGGTATGGCTACACCTTC.